The 2 T cell receptor beta chains presented below share a single source sample, sequenced in a study of radiotherapy plus CTLA-4 blockade in lung cancer (dated by TCRdb to the late 2010s). The library was produced with the immunoSEQ multiplex PCR assay. TCRdb re-hosts the immuneACCESS table, in-frame sequences only. Its copies lack some clones; in the studies checked, an unresolved V gene accounts for under half of them, and the cause for the rest is not known. The table for this sample lists 58,000 or so clones; 70% to 80% of them were counted only once. The top ten hold 16% of the sample. Specimen: peripheral blood, collected from a patient treated with radiotherapy plus ipilimumab. These receptors were obtained from a human donor with non-small cell lung cancer who had a complete response to radiotherapy plus ipilimumab.

J is TRBJ2-7 and V is TRBV19; TRBD1 aligns across 10 bases. Germline CDR1 reads LNHDA; CDR2 reads SQIVND (reference sequence). The CDR3 covers 14 residues. Trimming removed 9 bases from V and 6 bases from J; junction bases left unmatched: 11. The CDR3 bases are TGTGCCAGGTTAAACGGGACAGGGGTTTTCGAGCAGTACGTC. Translation gives CARLNGTGVFEQYV.

DNA for the CDR3: TGTGCCAGCAGTGGAGTTTACGAGCAGTACTTC. Residues: CASSGVYEQYF. The chain links TRBV2 to TRBJ2-7, with unresolved D. Per germline, CDR1 SNHLY and CDR2 FYNNEI. The CDR3 runs 11 residues. V lost 4 bases to trimming and J lost 4 bases, with 5 bases between them.